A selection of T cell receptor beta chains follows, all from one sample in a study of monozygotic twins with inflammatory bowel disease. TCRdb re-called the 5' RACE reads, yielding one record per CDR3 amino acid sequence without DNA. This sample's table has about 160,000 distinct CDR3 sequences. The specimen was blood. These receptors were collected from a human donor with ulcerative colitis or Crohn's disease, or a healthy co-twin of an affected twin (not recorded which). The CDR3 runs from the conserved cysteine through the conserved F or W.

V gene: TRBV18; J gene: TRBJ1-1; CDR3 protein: CASSPTSSPGTAQAFF
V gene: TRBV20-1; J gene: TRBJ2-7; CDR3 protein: CSASNPSGSLDEQYF
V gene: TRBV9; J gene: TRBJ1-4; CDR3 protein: CASSVLAGTNEKLFF
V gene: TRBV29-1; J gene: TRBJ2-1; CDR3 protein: CSVGRVGSNEQFF
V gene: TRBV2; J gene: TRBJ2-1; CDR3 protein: CASSAAFREQFF
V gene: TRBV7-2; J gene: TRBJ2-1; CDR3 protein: CASGGPAIYNEQFF
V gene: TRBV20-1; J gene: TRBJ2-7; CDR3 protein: CSAREGNGVGEQYF
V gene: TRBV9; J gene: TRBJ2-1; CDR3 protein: CASSVAIQREGNSYNEQFF
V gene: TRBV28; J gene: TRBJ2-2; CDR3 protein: CASSLSGTGITGELFF
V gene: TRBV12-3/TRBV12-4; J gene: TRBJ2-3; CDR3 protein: CASSFLVDTQYF
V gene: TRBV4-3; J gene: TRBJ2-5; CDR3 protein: CASSGRSGPRETQYF
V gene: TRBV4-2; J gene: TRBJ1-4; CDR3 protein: CASSQKQQKEEKLFF
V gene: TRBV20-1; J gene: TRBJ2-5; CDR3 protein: CSVGFQETQYF